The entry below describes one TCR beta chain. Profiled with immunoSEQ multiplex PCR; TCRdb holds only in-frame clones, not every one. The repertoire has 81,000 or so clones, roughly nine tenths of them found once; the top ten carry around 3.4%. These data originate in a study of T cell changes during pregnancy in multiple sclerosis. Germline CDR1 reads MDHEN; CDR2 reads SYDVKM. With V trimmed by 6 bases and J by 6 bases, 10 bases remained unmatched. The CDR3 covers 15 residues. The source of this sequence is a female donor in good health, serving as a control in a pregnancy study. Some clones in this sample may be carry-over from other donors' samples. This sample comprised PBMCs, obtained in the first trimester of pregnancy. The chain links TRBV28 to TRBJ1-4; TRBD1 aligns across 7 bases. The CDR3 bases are TGTGCCAGCAGCTCGCTGCGGACAGGCTATGAAAAACTGTTTTTT. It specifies CASSSLRTGYEKLFF.